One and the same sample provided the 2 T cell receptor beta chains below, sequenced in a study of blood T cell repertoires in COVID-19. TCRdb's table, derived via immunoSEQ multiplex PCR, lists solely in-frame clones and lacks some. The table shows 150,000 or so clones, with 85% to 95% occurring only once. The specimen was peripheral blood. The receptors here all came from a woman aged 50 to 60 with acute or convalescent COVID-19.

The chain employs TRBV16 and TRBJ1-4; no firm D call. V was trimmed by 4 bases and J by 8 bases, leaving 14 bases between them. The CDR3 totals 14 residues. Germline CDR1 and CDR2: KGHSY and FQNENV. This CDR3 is CASSRRVEGEKLFF. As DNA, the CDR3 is TGTGCCAGCAGCCGACGGGTTGAAGGAGAAAAACTGTTTTTT.

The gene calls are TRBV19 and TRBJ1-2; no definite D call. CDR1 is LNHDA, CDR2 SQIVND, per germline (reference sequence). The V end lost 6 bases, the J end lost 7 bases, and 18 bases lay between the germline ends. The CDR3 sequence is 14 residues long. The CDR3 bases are TGTGCCAGTAGCCCGGTGGAGAGGACTATTGGCTACACCTTC. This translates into CASSPVERTIGYTF.